The next 17 T cell receptor beta chains were all read from a single sample in a study of cytomegalovirus exposure and HLA in healthy donors. Method: immunoSEQ multiplex PCR; TCRdb's copy keeps in-frame clones and lacks some. The profile shows fewer than 90,000 clones, about four fifths of them singletons. Sequencing input: PBMCs. Receptors originate from a woman aged 18-29 years in good health and CMV-seropositive.

The gene calls are TRBV5-6 and TRBJ2-5, with 14 nucleotides matching TRBD2. V lost 5 bases, J lost 10 bases, and 7 bases stayed unmatched. Per the germline V gene, CDR1 is SGHDT and CDR2 is YYEEEE. The CDR3 sequence is 14 residues long. The CDR3 loop reads CASSGLAGGGGQYF. The CDR3 bases are TGTGCCAGCAGTGGACTAGCGGGGGGCGGGGGCCAGTACTTC.

The V gene is TRBV5-6, the J gene TRBJ1-5, with 9 bases that match TRBD1. Trimming at V came to 2 bases and at J to 7 bases, leaving 10 bases not matched to a gene. Germline V gene lookup returns CDR1 SGHDT and CDR2 YYEEEE. The CDR3 runs to 16 residues. Here the CDR3 reads CASSLTGTGKNQPQHF. CDR3 DNA sequence: TGTGCCAGCAGCTTAACCGGGACAGGGAAGAACCAGCCCCAGCATTTT.

The V and J genes are TRBV14 and TRBJ2-7, with D unclear. CDR3 length equals 15 residues. CDR1 and CDR2 from the germline V gene are SGHDN and FVKESK. V lost 1 base and J 6 bases, leaving 16 bases between the germline ends. CDR3 loop: CASSQGERFPREQYF. The CDR3 region has the DNA TGTGCCAGCAGCCAAGGTGAGAGGTTCCCTCGCGAGCAGTACTTC.

This chain links TRBV5-4 with TRBJ2-2; 9 positions match TRBD2. The J segment lost 4 bases and the V segment lost 5 bases, leaving 6 bases of the junction unmatched. This CDR3 has 15 amino acids. The germline gives CDR1 SGHNT, CDR2 YYREEE (reference sequence). This CDR3 reads CASSGGGARTGELFF. CDR3 sequence (DNA): TGTGCCAGCAGTGGCGGGGGGGCCCGCACCGGGGAGCTGTTTTTT.

This chain connects TRBV28 to TRBJ1-2; D remains ambiguous. V was pared by 3 bases and J by 3 bases, with 5 bases between. Germline CDR1 reads MDHEN; CDR2 reads SYDVKM. There are 12 residues in the CDR3. CDR3 region: CASSFSDYGYTF. DNA of the CDR3: TGTGCCAGCAGTTTTAGTGACTATGGCTACACCTTC.

The chain combines TRBV5-1 with TRBJ1-4, with D possibly TRBD1 on 6 matching bases. The germline V gene has CDR1 SGHRS and CDR2 YFSETQ. This CDR3 has 19 residues. V was trimmed by 3 bases and J by 3 bases, leaving 24 bases between them. CDR3 region: CASSCPLPAGALPNEKLFF. CDR3 sequence (DNA): TGCGCCAGCAGCTGCCCCTTACCGGCAGGGGCGCTGCCTAATGAAAAACTGTTTTTT. The whole variable domain, filled in from reference TRBV5-1 and TRBJ1-4, reads KAGVTQTPRYLIKTRGQQVTLSCSPISGHRSVSWYQQTPGQGLQFLFEYFSETQRNKGNFPGRFSGRQFSNSRSEMNVSTLELGDSALYLCASSCPLPAGALPNEKLFFGSGTQLSVL.

The chain carries TRBV5-1 and TRBJ2-3; 10 bases agree with TRBD2. V gave up 4 bases and J gave up 5 bases; unmatched junction bases: 7. The CDR3 is 15 residues long. CDR1 is SGHRS and CDR2 is YFSETQ in the germline V gene. CDR3 nucleotides: TGCGCCAGCAGCGGCCAGCGGGGGGGCCAAGATACGCAGTATTTT. It yields the protein CASSGQRGGQDTQYF.

V usage is TRBV13 and J usage is TRBJ2-3; weak D call: TRBD2 (6 bases). The V end was cut by 1 base, the J end by 0 bases, with 14 bases between. Germline V lookup: CDR1 PRHDT, CDR2 FYEKMQ (reference sequence). This CDR3 is 17 amino acids long. The CDR3 here is CASSLARAGPSTDTQYF. CDR3 DNA sequence: TGTGCCAGCAGCTTAGCCCGCGCGGGGCCTAGCACAGATACGCAGTATTTT.

V usage is TRBV28 and J usage is TRBJ2-1, with a weak D call TRBD1 (6 bases). Trimming took 3 bases from V and 0 from J, leaving 9 bases between them. Germline V lookup: CDR1 MDHEN, CDR2 SYDVKM. The CDR3 length is 15 residues. DNA for the CDR3: TGTGCCAGCAGTTTCGGGACAAGCTCCTACAATGAGCAGTTCTTC. Translating it yields CASSFGTSSYNEQFF.

This rearrangement joins TRBV9 to TRBJ1-2, with TRBD1 matching 11 bases. V was pared by 4 bases and J by 8 bases, with 10 bases of the junction left unmatched. The length of the CDR3 is 15 residues. Germline V lookup: CDR1 SGDLS, CDR2 YYNGEE. The CDR3 here is CASSTQDRGRGGYTF. Here the CDR3 DNA reads TGTGCCAGCAGCACACAGGACAGGGGGCGAGGGGGCTACACCTTC. Full variable domain (missing parts from reference TRBV9 and TRBJ1-2): DSGVTQTPKHLITATGQRVTLRCSPRSGDLSVYWYQQSLDQGLQFLIQYYNGEERAKGNILERFSAQQFPDLHSELNLSSLELGDSALYFCASSTQDRGRGGYTFGSGTRLTVV.

The chain recombines TRBV15 with TRBJ1-1, with D tentatively TRBD1 (5 bases). The V end was cut by 0 bases, the J end by 1 base, with 9 bases between. Germline CDR1 reads LNHNV; CDR2 reads YYDKDF (reference sequence). The CDR3 sequence is 15 residues long. In DNA form, the CDR3 reads TGTGCCACCAGCAGAGATCCGGGGGGGAACACTGAAGCTTTCTTT. It translates to CATSRDPGGNTEAFF.

This sequence joins TRBV7-2 and TRBJ2-3, with TRBD2 matching 7 bases. Germline V lookup: CDR1 SGHTA, CDR2 FQGNSA. This CDR3 spans 15 amino acids. J lost 1 base, V lost 5 bases, and 6 bases had no gene match. DNA for the CDR3: TGTGCCAGCAGCCGTAGCGGGTTTGGCACAGATACGCAGTATTTT. Protein: CASSRSGFGTDTQYF.

This CDR3 is CASSELGGANEQFF. As DNA, the CDR3 is TGCGCCAGCAGTGAGTTAGGGGGGGCCAATGAGCAGTTCTTC. The chain links TRBV10-1 to TRBJ2-1, with D possibly matching TRBD2 (7 bases). The CDR3 sequence is 14 residues long. V was trimmed by 1 base and J by 6 bases, leaving 10 bases between them. Germline V gene lookup returns CDR1 WNHNN and CDR2 SYGVQD (reference sequence).

This clone was seen a few times. V gene TRBV10-3 combines with J gene TRBJ1-5, with a weak D call TRBD1 (5 bases). Per germline, CDR1 ENHRY and CDR2 SYGVKD. There are 17 residues in the CDR3. Trimming pared 0 bases from V and 0 bases from J, leaving 12 bases between. The CDR3: CAISESRGQASNQPQHF. DNA for the CDR3: TGTGCCATCAGTGAGTCAAGGGGCCAGGCTAGCAATCAGCCCCAGCATTTT.

J is TRBJ1-6 and V is TRBV18; D possibly corresponds to TRBD1 (6 bases). V lost 3 bases and J lost 8, with 20 bases in between. Looked up from germline, CDR1 is KGHSH and CDR2 is LQKENI. The CDR3 is 17 residues long. In DNA, the CDR3 is TGTGCCAGCTCACCGGCCCTCGGGGGGCGTTCAGATTCACCCCTCCACTTT. Protein sequence: CASSPALGGRSDSPLHF.

CDR3 sequence: CASSQDMSGQGKETQYF. The CDR3 DNA sequence: TGTGCCAGCAGCCAAGATATGTCGGGACAGGGGAAAGAGACCCAGTACTTC. The V call is TRBV14, the J call TRBJ2-5, with 10 bases fitting TRBD1. CDR1 and CDR2 from the germline V gene are SGHDN and FVKESK. This CDR3 comprises 17 residues. Germline trimming cut 0 bases from V and 3 bases from J; bases unmatched to any gene: 7.

J is TRBJ2-3 and V is TRBV7-8, with 9 bases that match TRBD2. The CDR3 length is 16 residues. The germline V gene has CDR1 SGHVS and CDR2 FQNEAQ. V was pared by 1 base and J by 5 bases, with 7 bases of the junction left unmatched. The DNA of the CDR3 is TGTGCCAGCAGCTTAGTGGCGGGGGGGCGGGTAGATACGCAGTATTTT. Amino acid sequence: CASSLVAGGRVDTQYF.